This TCR beta chain was identified in a study of shared clonotypes between healthy human individuals. Study-level points and caveats: Shared clonotypes: approximately 5% naive CD4, around 3.5% naive CD8, 2.3% memory CD4, over 0.3% memory CD8. The donor pool, a small one, limited the genetic and exposure-history diversity represented.

This CDR3 spans 15 amino acids. Between the trimmed V and J ends, which lost 3 bases and 2 bases, there was a span of 10 bases. The germline gives CDR1 KGHSH, CDR2 LQKENI. TCRdb's copy holds only in-frame clones and misses some; the assay was immunoSEQ multiplex PCR. The data contain hundreds of thousands of clones, almost 97% of them singletons. Worth noting for this clone: Its antigen is unidentified.

The sample taken for sequencing was naive CD4+ T cells sorted from blood. Stated subset: CD45RA+ positively selected. The gene calls are TRBV18 and TRBJ2-2; possibly TRBD2 for D (5 bases). The clonotype comes from a woman aged 25-40 years in good health. The CDR3 DNA reads TGTGCCAGCTCACCGGCCCTAGCTAACACCGGGGAGCTGTTTTTT. It yields the protein CASSPALANTGELFF.